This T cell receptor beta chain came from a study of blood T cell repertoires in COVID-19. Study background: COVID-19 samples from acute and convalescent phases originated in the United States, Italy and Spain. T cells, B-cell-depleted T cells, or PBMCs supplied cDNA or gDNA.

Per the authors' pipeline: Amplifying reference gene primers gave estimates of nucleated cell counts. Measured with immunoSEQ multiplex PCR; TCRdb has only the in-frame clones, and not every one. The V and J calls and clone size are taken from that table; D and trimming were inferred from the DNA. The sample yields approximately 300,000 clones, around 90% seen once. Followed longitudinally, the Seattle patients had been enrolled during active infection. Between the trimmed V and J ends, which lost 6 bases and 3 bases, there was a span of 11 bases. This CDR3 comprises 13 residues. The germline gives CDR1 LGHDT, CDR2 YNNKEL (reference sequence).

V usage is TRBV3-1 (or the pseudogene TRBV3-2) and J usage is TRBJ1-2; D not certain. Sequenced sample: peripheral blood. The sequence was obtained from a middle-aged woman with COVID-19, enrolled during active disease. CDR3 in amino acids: CASRLGIDYGYTF. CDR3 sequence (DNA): TGTGCCAGCAGGCTCGGGATCGACTATGGCTACACCTTC.